This TCR beta chain is drawn from a study of CD8 T cells in Susac syndrome. In the multiple sclerosis control group, patients were treatment-naive and had stable or active relapsing-remitting disease. TEMRA cells were FACS-enriched, with CD8+ and CD4+ T cells isolated negatively. Germline V gene data show CDR1 as MDHEN and CDR2 as SYDVKM. V lost 10 bases to trimming and J lost 2 bases, with 13 bases between them. The CDR3 length is 13 residues. RNA totalling about 0.5 to 1 ug underwent reverse transcription with random hexamers. Each CDR3 protein gets one entry after TCRdb re-called the immunoSEQ multiplex PCR reads with MiXCR. The sample has 150,000 to 200,000 distinct CDR3 sequences, roughly 94% seen once.

The material sequenced was CD4+ T cells from PBMCs. The clonotype comes from a human donor with multiple sclerosis. The rearrangement joins TRBV28 to TRBJ2-3; D might be TRBD1 or TRBD2, each matching 5 bases. CDR3 region: CATEGTHTDTQYF. CDR3 nucleotide sequence: TGTGCCACCGAAGGGACCCACACAGATACGCAGTATTTT.